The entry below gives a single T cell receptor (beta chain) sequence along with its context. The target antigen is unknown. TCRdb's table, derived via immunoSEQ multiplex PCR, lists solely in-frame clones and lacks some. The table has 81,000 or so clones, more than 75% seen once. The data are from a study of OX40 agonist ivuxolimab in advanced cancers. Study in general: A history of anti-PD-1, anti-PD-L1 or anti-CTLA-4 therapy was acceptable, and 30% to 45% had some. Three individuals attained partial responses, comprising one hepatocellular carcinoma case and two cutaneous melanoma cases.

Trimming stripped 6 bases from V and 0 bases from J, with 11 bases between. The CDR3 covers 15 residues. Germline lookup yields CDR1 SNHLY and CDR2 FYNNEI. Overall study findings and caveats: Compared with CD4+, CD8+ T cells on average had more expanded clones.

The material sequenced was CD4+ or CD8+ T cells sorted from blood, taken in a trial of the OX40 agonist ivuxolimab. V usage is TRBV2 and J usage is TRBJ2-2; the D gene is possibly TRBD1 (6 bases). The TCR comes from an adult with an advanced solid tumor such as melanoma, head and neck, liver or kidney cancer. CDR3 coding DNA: TGTGCCAGCAGGCTCGGGACACCGAACACCGGGGAGCTGTTTTTT. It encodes CASRLGTPNTGELFF. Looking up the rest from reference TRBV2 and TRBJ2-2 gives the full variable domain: EPEVTQTPSHQVTQMGQEVILRCVPISNHLYFYWYRQILGQKVEFLVSFYNNEISEKSEIFDDQFSVERPDGSNFTLKIRSTKLEDSAMYFCASRLGTPNTGELFFGEGSRLTVL.